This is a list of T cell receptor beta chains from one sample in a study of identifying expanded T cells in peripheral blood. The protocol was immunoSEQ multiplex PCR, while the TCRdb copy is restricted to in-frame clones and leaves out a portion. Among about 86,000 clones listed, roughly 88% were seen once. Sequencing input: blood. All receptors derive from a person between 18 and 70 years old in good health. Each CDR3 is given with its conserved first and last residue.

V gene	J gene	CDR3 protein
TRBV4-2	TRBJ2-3	CASSQGRAASTDTQYF
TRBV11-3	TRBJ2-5	CASSHHRGEETQYF
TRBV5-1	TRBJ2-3	CASSLDLAGGSDTQYF
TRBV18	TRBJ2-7	CASSPSTRGEQYF
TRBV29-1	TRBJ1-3	CSAVEGSGNTIYF
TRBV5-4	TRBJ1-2	CASTGDSYGYTF
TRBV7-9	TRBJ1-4	CASSIQPNEKLFF
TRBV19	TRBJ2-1	CASSMGTSGYNEQFF
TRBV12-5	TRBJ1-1	CASALDRGLLPANTEAFF
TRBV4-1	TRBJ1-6	CASSQEPPGQGRFSYNSPLHF
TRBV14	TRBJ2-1	CASSQGRAGAYDEQFF
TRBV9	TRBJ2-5	CASSSSLGLNQETQYF
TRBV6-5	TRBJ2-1	CASSYTTGMTDEQFF
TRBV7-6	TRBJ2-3	CASSGPSGGNTDTQYF
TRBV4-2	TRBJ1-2	CASSESSTVSYGYTF
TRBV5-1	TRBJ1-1	CASRFVGNTEAFF
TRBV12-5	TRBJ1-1	CASGLDPGASGEAFF
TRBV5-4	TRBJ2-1	CASSLDFGDEQFF
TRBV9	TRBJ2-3	CASSQGGTDTQYF
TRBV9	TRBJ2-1	CASSVAGDSYNEQFF
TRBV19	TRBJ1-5	CASGDRGDQPQHF
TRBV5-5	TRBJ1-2	CASSPGPYSYGYTF
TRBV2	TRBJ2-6	CASSGGTGGGANVLTF
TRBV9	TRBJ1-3	CASSPQYSGNTIYF
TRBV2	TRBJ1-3	CASSVGTDTIYF
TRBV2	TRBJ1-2	CASSEALRGREGGYTF
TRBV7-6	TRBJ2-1	CASSLGSGSGEQFF
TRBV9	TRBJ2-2	CASSSRDLSTNTGELFF
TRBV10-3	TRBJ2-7	CAIREFSSGNVEQYF
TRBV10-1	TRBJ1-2	CASSEKLGRGYTF
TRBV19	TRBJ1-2	CASSIGTGDLGYGYTF
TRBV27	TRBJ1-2	CASSEQGADGYTF
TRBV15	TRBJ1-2	CATSMTGQGRGYTF
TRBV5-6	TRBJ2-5	CASRSTGGTETQYF
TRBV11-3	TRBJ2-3	CASSSEVSQYF
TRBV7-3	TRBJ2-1	CASSQFEAGNEQFF
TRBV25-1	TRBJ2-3	CASSQEIRTDTQYF
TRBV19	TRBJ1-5	CASSMGVQPQHF
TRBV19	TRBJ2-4	CASSMTVAKNIQYF
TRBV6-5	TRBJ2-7	CASSPQGGPGYEQYF
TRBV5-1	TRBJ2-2	CASSQLLAGDTGELFF
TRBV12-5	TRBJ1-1	CASGLVSANTEAFF
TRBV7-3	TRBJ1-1	CASSLGQNTEAFF
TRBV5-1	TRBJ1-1	CASSPAGDTEAFF
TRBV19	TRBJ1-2	CASSIRGGEYGYTF
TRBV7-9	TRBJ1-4	CASSLDRVNEKLFF
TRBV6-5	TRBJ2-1	CASLGFDYNEQFF
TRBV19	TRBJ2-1	CASSPGQAGNEQFF
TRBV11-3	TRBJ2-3	CASSLGELDTQYF
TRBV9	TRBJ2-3	CASSVQLPTDTQYF
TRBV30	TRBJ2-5	CAWSQGFQETQYF
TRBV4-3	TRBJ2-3	CASSQVLAGGGSTDTQYF
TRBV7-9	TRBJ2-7	CASSLPSLYEQYF